The clone carrying this T cell receptor (beta chain) has only one observation. The antigen is not known. CDR3 length equals 13 residues. J gave up 3 bases and V 5 bases, and 4 bases lay outside the gene matches. Germline assignment: CDR1 MNHEY and CDR2 SMNVEV (reference sequence). Naive CD8 cells lacked CD45RO and underwent positive selection for CCR7, leaving out terminally differentiated effector memory CD45RA+ cells. The data were taken from a study of shared clonotypes between healthy human individuals. Study-wide findings and caveats: With a handful of donors compared, around 5% of naive CD4 clonotypes were shared.

The assay was immunoSEQ multiplex PCR, and TCRdb's table has in-frame clones only and misses some. The data show around 2,000,000 clones, about 95% seen once. The clonotype originates from a man between 18 and 35 years old in good health. Sequencing was carried out using naive CD8+ T cells sorted from blood. The chain combines TRBV27 with TRBJ2-7; TRBD1 aligns across 7 bases. The CDR3 loop is CASSHRQGYEQYF. In DNA, the CDR3 is TGTGCCAGCAGTCACCGACAGGGCTACGAGCAGTACTTC.